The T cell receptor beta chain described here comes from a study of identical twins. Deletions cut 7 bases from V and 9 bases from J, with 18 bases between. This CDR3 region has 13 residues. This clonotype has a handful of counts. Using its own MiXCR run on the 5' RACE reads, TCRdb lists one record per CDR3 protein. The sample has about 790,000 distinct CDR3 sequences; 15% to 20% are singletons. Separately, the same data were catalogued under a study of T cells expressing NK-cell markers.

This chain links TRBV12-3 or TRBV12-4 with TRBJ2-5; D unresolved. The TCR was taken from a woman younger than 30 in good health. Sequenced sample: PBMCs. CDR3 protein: CASTQGRNEAQYF. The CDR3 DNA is TGTGCCAGCACTCAAGGGCGAAACGAGGCCCAGTACTTC.